These T cell receptor beta chains were read from a single sample in a study of cytomegalovirus exposure and HLA in healthy donors. Profiled with immunoSEQ multiplex PCR; TCRdb holds only in-frame clones, not every one. The sample carries about 150,000 clones, more than 75% recorded once. Sequenced: PBMCs. The receptors come from a man aged 30 to 39 in good health and CMV-seropositive. The CDR3 runs from the conserved cysteine through the conserved F or W. The D gene is left open where the match is weak. Clone size appears in some rows only: once, few, many, or a class for an expanded clone.

D gene | J gene | clone size | V gene | CDR3 length | CDR3 protein | CDR3 DNA
NA | TRBJ1-3 | NA | TRBV19 | 14 | CASSAYRAGNTIYF | TGTGCCAGTAGTGCGTACAGGGCTGGAAACACCATATATTTT
NA | TRBJ1-1 | NA | TRBV20-1 | 11 | CLTREGREAFF | TGCTTAACTCGAGAGGGCCGTGAAGCTTTCTTT
NA | TRBJ1-5 | NA | TRBV6-6 | 14 | CASSYKGVNQPQHF | TGTGCCAGCAGTTACAAAGGAGTTAATCAGCCCCAGCATTTT
TRBD2 | TRBJ2-7 | NA | TRBV28 | 15 | CASSRRSGRWSGQYF | TGTGCCAGCAGCCGCCGTAGCGGGCGGTGGTCCGGGCAGTACTTC
TRBD2 | TRBJ2-7 | NA | TRBV30 | 13 | CAYWAASGYEQYF | TGTGCCTACTGGGCGGCTAGCGGTTACGAGCAGTACTTC
TRBD1 | TRBJ2-3 | NA | TRBV10-2 | 16 | CASSELRDRGFDTQYF | TGCGCCAGCAGTGAGCTCCGGGACAGGGGGTTTGATACGCAGTATTTT
NA | TRBJ2-7 | once | TRBV2 | 13 | CASSEDRSYEQYF | TGTGCCAGCAGTGAAGACAGATCCTACGAGCAGTACTTC
NA | TRBJ2-7 | few | TRBV11-2 | 15 | CASSLEFGSNYEQYF | TGTGCCAGCAGCTTAGAATTCGGGAGCAACTACGAGCAGTACTTC
TRBD1 | TRBJ2-7 | NA | TRBV5-5 | 15 | CASSSPTGGSYEQYF | TGTGCCAGCAGCTCACCGACAGGGGGATCCTACGAGCAGTACTTC
TRBD1 | TRBJ2-5 | NA | TRBV28 | 20 | CASSLVRKKTGTGGRETQYF | TGTGCCAGCAGTTTAGTTCGCAAGAAAACCGGGACAGGGGGCAGAGAGACCCAGTACTTC
NA | TRBJ2-7 | once | TRBV7-2 | 14 | CASSLGGKSYEQYF | TGTGCCAGCAGCTTAGGGGGCAAGTCCTACGAGCAGTACTTC
TRBD2 | TRBJ2-1 | few | TRBV27 | 16 | CASSLSGGTSYNEQFF | TGTGCCAGCAGTTTATCGGGGGGGACCTCCTACAATGAGCAGTTCTTC